This TCR beta chain is from a study of T cell responses to AZD1222 COVID-19 vaccine (dated by TCRdb to 2020 to 2023). With respect to the entire study: AZD1222 recipients with second doses at about 4 weeks or about 12 weeks were pooled, because spike-specific TCR depth and breadth did not differ between schedules. Trial participants were enrolled by age into 18-55, 56-69 and 70-plus year subgroups, with around 150, 28 and 57 TCR-sequenced participants respectively. A total of over 230 trial participants underwent TCR sequencing, of whom roughly 210 received two doses of AZD1222 and roughly 25 received two doses of the MenACWY control vaccine. Summary of the overall study and its limitations: A significant rise in spike-specific TCR breadth and depth was observed after two AZD1222 doses relative to day 0 and relative to MenACWY recipients. Epitopes outside the regions mutated in the B.1.351 and B.1.1.7 variants were reportedly recognized by nearly half of the unique spike-specific TCRs. Because no day 14 peak-response samples were available, the repertoires could be characterized only after the peak T cell response. Vaccine-associated CD4 TCRs spanned the whole spike protein, with dominant responses in regions 160-218 and 743-854. Participants were mostly white British, with more females than males. The authors suggested clonal diversity may have been underestimated. In the small 56-69-year group, the increase in depth fell short of significance, most likely because of low power. Conclusions about previously exposed vaccinees are limited, since just 6 or 7 AZD1222 recipients were seropositive for SARS-CoV-2 at baseline.

The CDR3 regions of human TCRbeta chains were analyzed by immunosequencing. On the authors' methods: TCRs in the repertoires were matched against a reference library of SARS-CoV-2-specific TCRs that had been generated with the MIRA antigen-specificity platform. Breadth meant the fraction of unique TCRs that were SARS-CoV-2-associated, whereas depth meant the fraction of total T cells that were SARS-CoV-2-associated. Using the MIRA data, each spike-specific TCR was assigned both to the spike region to which the TCR was reactive and to a CD4 or CD8 class. Log10-transformed breadth and depth values were compared by one-way ANOVA with Sidak's multiple comparisons tests. The clones in this table, taken by TCRdb from immuneACCESS, are in-frame only. Not every clone is retained; where verified, under half of the shortfall comes from an unresolved V gene, and the cause of the rest is unknown. V and J calls and clone size come straight from that table; D and trimming were deduced from the DNA. Here the sample has 45,000 to 60,000 clones; over 65% occur a single time. Together, the top ten hold roughly 7% of the sample.

In the paper's terms, the time point label means: baseline before first vaccination. Vaccinee samples were obtained from the UK trials COV001 and COV002, which included a single-blind randomized controlled phase 2/3 trial of AZD1222 (ChAdOx1 nCoV-19) in healthy adults. For TCRbeta chain sequencing, PBMC samples from trial participants were taken at day 0 and at day 28 after the second dose. CDR1 and CDR2, looked up from the germline V gene, are SGHVS and FQNEAQ. V gives up 5 bases and J gives up 8 bases, and the segment between their germline ends measures 21 bases. The CDR3 starts with the cysteine, ends with the phenylalanine, and has 15 residues. Only the CDR3 region is kept as DNA, spanning 45 bases read in frame from base 1. On this clone itself: The clone's antigen remains unknown. Base quality data are lacking; no much larger clone is found one base away.

The sequence joins TRBV7-8 to TRBJ1-2; the D region possibly corresponds to TRBD1 (6 bases align). This TCR came from an adult in good health. Sequences were derived from peripheral blood, sampled on day 0 of AZD1222 vaccination. The encoded CDR3 is CASSPLSEGGGGYTF. The nucleotides read TGTGCCAGCAGCCCCTTGAGCGAGGGGGGAGGAGGCTACACCTTC.